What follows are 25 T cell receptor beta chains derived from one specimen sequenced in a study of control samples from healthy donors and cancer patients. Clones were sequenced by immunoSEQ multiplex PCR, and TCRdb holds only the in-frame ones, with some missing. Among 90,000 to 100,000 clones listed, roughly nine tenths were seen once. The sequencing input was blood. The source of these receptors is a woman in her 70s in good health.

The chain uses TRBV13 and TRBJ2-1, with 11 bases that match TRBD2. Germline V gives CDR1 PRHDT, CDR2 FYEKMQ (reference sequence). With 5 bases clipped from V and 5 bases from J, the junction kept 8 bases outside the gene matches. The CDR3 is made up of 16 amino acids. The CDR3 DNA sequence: TGTGCCAGCAGCCCCCCCGGGACTAGCGGCCACAATGAGCAGTTCTTC. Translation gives CASSPPGTSGHNEQFF.

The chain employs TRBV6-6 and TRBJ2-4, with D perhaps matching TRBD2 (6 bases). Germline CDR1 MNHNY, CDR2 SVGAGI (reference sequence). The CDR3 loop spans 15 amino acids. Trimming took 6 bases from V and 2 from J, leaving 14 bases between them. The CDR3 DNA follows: TGTGCCAGCAGGGGCGAAGCGGGCCCCAAAAACATTCAGTACTTC. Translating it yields CASRGEAGPKNIQYF.

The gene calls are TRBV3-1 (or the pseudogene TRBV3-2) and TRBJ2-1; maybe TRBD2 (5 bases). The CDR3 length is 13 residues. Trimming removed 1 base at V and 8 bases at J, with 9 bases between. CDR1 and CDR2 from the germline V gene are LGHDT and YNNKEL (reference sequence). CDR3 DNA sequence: TGTGCCAGCAGCCAAGTGGCGGGCTATGAGCAGTTCTTC. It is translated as CASSQVAGYEQFF.

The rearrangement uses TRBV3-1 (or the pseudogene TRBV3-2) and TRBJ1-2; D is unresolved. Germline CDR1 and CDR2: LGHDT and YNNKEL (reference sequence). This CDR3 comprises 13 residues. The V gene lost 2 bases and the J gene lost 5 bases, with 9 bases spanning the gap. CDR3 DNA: TGTGCCAGCAGCCAATTAGGCGAGTATGGCTACACCTTC. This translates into CASSQLGEYGYTF.

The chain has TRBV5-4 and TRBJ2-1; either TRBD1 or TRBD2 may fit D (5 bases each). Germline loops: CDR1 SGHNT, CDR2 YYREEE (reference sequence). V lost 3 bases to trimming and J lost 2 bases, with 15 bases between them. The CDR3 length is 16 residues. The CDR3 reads CASSSRDAEAYNEQFF. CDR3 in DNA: TGTGCCAGCAGCTCCCGGGACGCTGAAGCCTACAATGAGCAGTTCTTC.

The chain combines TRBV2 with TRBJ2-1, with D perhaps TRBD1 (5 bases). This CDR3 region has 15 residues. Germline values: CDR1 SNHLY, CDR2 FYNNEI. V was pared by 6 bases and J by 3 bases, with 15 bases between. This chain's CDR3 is CASRLLTGNYNEQFF. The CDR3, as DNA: TGTGCCAGCAGACTACTCACAGGAAACTACAATGAGCAGTTCTTC.

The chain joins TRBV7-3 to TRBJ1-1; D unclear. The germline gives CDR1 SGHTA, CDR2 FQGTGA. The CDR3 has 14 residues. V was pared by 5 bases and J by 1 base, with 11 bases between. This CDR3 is CASSLSRENTEAFF. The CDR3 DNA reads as TGTGCCAGCAGCCTATCCCGGGAGAACACTGAAGCTTTCTTT.

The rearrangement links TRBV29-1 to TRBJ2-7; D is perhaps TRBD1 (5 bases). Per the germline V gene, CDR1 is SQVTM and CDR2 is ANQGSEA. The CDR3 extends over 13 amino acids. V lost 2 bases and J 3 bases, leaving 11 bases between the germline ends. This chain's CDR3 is CSVEKGIGYEQYF. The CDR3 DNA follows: TGCAGCGTTGAAAAGGGGATCGGCTACGAGCAGTACTTC.

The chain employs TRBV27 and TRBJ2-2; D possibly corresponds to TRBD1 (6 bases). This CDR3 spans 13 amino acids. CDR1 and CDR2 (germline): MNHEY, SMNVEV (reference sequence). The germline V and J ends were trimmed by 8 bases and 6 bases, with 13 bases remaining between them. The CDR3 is CASAQAGAGELFF. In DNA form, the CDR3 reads TGTGCCAGCGCCCAGGCAGGGGCCGGGGAGCTGTTTTTT.

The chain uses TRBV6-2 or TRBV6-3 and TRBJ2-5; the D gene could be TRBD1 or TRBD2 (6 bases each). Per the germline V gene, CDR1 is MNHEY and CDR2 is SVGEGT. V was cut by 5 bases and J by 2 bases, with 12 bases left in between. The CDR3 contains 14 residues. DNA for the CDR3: TGTGCCAGCAGTAGGGGGAGCGGGCAAGAGACCCAGTACTTC. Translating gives CASSRGSGQETQYF.

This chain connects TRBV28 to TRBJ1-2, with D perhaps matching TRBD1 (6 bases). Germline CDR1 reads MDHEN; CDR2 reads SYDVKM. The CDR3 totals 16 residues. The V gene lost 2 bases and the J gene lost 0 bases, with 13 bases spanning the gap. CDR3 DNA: TGTGCCAGCAGTTTAGGCGGACAGTCAGCTAACTATGGCTACACCTTC. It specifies CASSLGGQSANYGYTF.

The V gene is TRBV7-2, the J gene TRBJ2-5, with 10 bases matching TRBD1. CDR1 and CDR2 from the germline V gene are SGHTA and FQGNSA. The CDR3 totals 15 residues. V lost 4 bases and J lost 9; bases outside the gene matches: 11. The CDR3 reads CASSSWVAGQGPQYF. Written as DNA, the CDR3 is TGTGCCAGCAGCTCGTGGGTAGCGGGACAGGGGCCCCAGTACTTC.

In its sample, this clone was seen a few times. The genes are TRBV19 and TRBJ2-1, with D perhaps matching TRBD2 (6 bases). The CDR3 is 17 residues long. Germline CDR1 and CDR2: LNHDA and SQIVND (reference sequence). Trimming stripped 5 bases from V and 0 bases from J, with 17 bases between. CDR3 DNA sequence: TGTGCCAGTAGTGTAGGGGCTCTAGCGATCTCCTACAATGAGCAGTTCTTC. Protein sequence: CASSVGALAISYNEQFF.

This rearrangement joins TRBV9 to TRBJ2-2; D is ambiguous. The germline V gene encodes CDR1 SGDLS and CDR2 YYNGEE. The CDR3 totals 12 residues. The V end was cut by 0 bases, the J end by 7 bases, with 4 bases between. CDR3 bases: TGTGCCAGCAGCGTAGAAAACGGGGAGCTGTTTTTT. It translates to CASSVENGELFF.

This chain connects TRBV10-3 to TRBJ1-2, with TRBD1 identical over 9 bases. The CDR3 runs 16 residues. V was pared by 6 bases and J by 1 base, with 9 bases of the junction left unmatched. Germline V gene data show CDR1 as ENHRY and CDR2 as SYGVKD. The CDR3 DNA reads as TGTGCCATCAGCGGGGGACAGGGAGGGCATAACTATGGCTACACCTTC. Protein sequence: CAISGGQGGHNYGYTF.

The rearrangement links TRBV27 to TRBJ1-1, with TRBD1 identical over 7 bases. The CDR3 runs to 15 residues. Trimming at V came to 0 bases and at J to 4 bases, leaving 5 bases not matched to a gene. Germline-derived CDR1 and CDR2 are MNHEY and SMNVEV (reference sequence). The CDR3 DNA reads TGTGCCAGCAGTTTATCGGGACAGTCGGGCACTGAAGCTTTCTTT. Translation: CASSLSGQSGTEAFF.

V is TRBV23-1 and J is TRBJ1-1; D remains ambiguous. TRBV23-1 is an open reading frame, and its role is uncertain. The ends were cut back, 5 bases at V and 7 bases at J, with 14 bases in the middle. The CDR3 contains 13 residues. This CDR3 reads CASSVSGSYEAFF. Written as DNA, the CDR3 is TGCGCCAGCAGTGTATCAGGCTCCTATGAAGCTTTCTTT.

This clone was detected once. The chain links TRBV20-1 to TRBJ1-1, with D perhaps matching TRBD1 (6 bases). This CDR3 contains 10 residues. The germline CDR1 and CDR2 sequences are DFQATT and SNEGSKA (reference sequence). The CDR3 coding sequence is TGCAGGGGAGGGGGCACTGAAGCTTTCTTT. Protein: CRGGGTEAFF.

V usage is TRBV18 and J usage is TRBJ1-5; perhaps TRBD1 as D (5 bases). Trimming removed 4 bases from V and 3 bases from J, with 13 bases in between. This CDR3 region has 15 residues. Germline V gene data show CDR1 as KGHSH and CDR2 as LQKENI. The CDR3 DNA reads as TGTGCCAGCTCACTGGGACCGATTCTCAATCAGCCCCAGCATTTT. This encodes CASSLGPILNQPQHF.

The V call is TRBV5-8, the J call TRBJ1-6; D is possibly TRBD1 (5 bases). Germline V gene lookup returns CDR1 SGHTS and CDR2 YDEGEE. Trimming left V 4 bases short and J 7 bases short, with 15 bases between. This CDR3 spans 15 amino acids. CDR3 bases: TGTGCCAGCAGCCGACCGGGGACTGCGAATTCACCCCTCCACTTT. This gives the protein CASSRPGTANSPLHF. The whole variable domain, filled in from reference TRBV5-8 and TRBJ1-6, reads EAGVTQSPTHLIKTRGQQATLRCSPISGHTSVYWYQQALGLGLQFLLWYDEGEERNRGNFPPRFSGRQFPNYSSELNVNALELEDSALYLCASSRPGTANSPLHFGNGTRLTVT.

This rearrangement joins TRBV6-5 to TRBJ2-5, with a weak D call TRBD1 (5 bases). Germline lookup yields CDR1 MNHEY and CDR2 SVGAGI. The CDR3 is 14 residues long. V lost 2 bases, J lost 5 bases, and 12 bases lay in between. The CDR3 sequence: CASSYQGLRETQYF. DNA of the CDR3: TGTGCCAGCAGTTACCAGGGCCTGAGGGAGACCCAGTACTTC.

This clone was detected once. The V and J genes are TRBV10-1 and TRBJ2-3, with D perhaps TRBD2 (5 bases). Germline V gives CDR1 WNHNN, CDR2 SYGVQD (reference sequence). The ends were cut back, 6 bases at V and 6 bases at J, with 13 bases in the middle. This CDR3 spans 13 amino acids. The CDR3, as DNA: TGCGCCAGCAGCCCGCGAACTAGGGATACGCAGTATTTT. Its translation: CASSPRTRDTQYF.

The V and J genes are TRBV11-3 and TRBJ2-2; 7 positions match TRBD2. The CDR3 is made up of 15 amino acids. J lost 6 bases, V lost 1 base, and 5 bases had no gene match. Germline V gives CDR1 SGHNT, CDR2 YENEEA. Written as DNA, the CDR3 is TGTGCCAGCAGCTTAGTGGGCGGGAGTCCCGGGGAGCTGTTTTTT. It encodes CASSLVGGSPGELFF.

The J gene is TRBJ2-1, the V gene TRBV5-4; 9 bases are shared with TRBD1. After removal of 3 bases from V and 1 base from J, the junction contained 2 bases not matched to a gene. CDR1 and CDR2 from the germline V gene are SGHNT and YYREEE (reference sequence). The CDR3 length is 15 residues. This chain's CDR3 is CASSSDRGSYNEQFF. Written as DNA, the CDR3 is TGTGCCAGCAGCTCGGACAGGGGATCCTACAATGAGCAGTTCTTC.

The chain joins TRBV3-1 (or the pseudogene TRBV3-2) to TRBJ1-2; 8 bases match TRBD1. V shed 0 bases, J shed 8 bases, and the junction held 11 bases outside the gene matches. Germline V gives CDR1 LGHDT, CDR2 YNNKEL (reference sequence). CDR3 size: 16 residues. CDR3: CASSQDWQGAGGGYTF. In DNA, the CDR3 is TGTGCCAGCAGCCAAGATTGGCAGGGGGCGGGCGGGGGCTACACCTTC.